A single sample is the source of the 16 T cell receptor beta chains below, sequenced in a study of beta chain features in type 1 diabetes. Of the isolated RNA, all was reverse transcribed, and so the sequenced material was expressed TCRB transcripts. Assay used: immunoSEQ multiplex PCR; TCRdb lists only in-frame clones, some missing. The data show about 410,000 clones, approximately 15% seen once. The material sequenced was naive CD4+ T cells from blood. The source of these receptors is a man younger than 45 in good health.

This clone was picked up a small number of times. This sequence joins TRBV7-2 and TRBJ1-5, with no clear D. Germline values: CDR1 SGHTA, CDR2 FQGNSA. This CDR3 is built from 15 residues. V lost 3 bases and J lost 3, with 12 bases in between. The CDR3 reads CASSLSGLANQPQHF. CDR3 DNA: TGTGCCAGCAGCTTGTCGGGGTTAGCCAATCAGCCCCAGCATTTT. Full variable domain (outside the CDR3, taken from reference TRBV7-2 and TRBJ1-5): GAGVSQSPSNKVTEKGKDVELRCDPISGHTALYWYRQSLGQGLEFLIYFQGNSAPDKSGLPSDRFSAERTGGSVSTLTIQRTQQEDSAVYLCASSLSGLANQPQHFGDGTRLSIL.

The chain uses TRBV5-1 and TRBJ2-1; 7 bases match TRBD2. V lost 0 bases, J lost 7 bases, and 13 bases stayed unmatched. Germline CDR1 reads SGHRS; CDR2 reads YFSETQ. The CDR3 is 17 residues long. The CDR3 region is CASSLGSRGSIRNEQFF. CDR3 bases: TGCGCCAGCAGCTTGGGATCTCGCGGGAGCATTAGGAATGAGCAGTTCTTC.

This clone has a handful of counts. The junction and the germline gene differ at one end; a read error may be behind it. The V gene is TRBV13, the J gene TRBJ2-7; TRBD2 agrees at 13 bases. The germline CDR1 and CDR2 sequences are PRHDT and FYEKMQ (reference sequence). CDR3 length: 15 amino acids. CDR3: CASSSGLAGTTWWDF. The DNA of the CDR3 is TGTGCCAGCAGCTCGGGACTAGCGGGGACCACCTGGTGGGACTTC.

The chain is built from TRBV20-1 and TRBJ2-6; D unclear. Trimming pared 6 bases from V and 3 bases from J, leaving 3 bases between. This CDR3 has 11 amino acids. Per the germline V gene, CDR1 is DFQATT and CDR2 is SNEGSKA (reference sequence). The CDR3 nucleotides are TGCAGTGCGTTTGGGGCCAACGTCCTGACTTTC. Its translation: CSAFGANVLTF.

This chain uses TRBV23-1 with TRBJ1-6; D unresolved. TRBV23-1 is given ORF status, its function remaining uncertain. Trimming cost V 0 bases and J 0 bases, with 18 bases left between them. This CDR3 spans 20 amino acids. CDR3 bases: TGCGCCAGCAGTCAATCGTTATCACGCAGGCCTAGCTCCTATAATTCACCCCTCCACTTT. Its translation is CASSQSLSRRPSSYNSPLHF.

This chain links TRBV5-4 with TRBJ2-3, with TRBD2 as a possible D gene (6 bases). The CDR3 has 14 amino acids. The V end lost 2 bases, the J end lost 3 bases, and 10 bases lay between the germline ends. Germline CDR1 SGHNT, CDR2 YYREEE (reference sequence). For the CDR3, the DNA is TGTGCCAGCAGCTTAATAGCGGATACAGATACGCAGTATTTT. Residues: CASSLIADTDTQYF.

V usage is TRBV7-2 and J usage is TRBJ2-5; the D is unclear. Looked up from germline, CDR1 is SGHTA and CDR2 is FQGNSA. Trimming cost V 2 bases and J 0 bases, with 7 bases left between them. The CDR3 has 14 residues. The CDR3 is CASSLTRDQETQYF. The CDR3 bases are TGTGCCAGCAGCTTAACCCGGGACCAAGAGACCCAGTACTTC.

This clone showed up just a few times. The V call is TRBV29-1, the J call TRBJ2-7; unclear D gene. V lost 7 bases to trimming and J lost 7 bases, with 14 bases between them. The CDR3 is made up of 11 amino acids. Germline V gene data show CDR1 as SQVTM and CDR2 as ANQGSEA. The CDR3 nucleotides read TGCAGCGGTCCCCCCGGGCGGGAGCAGTACGTC. Its translation: CSGPPGREQYV.

The chain joins TRBV7-2 to TRBJ2-2, with D perhaps matching TRBD1 (8 bases). V gave up 5 bases and J gave up 9 bases, with 19 bases separating them. CDR1 is SGHTA and CDR2 is FQGNSA in the germline V gene. This CDR3 contains 15 residues. This CDR3 is CASSRDRGGSRELFF. The CDR3 bases are TGTGCCAGCAGCCGTGACAGGGGAGGGTCCAGGGAGCTGTTTTTT. Based on the CDR3 plus reference TRBV7-2 and TRBJ2-2, the full variable domain is GAGVSQSPSNKVTEKGKDVELRCDPISGHTALYWYRQSLGQGLEFLIYFQGNSAPDKSGLPSDRFSAERTGGSVSTLTIQRTQQEDSAVYLCASSRDRGGSRELFFGEGSRLTVL.

This chain links TRBV6-1 with TRBJ1-2; 8 positions match TRBD1. The CDR3 is 14 residues long. V lost 4 bases to trimming and J lost 4 bases; unmatched junction nucleotides: 5. The germline gives CDR1 MNHNS, CDR2 SASEGT. CDR3 bases: TGTGCCAGCAGTGGAAGTGGACAGGGCTATGGCTACACCTTC. Its protein product is CASSGSGQGYGYTF.

The V call is TRBV4-3, the J call TRBJ1-5, with D possibly TRBD1 on 5 matching bases. The CDR3 is 16 residues long. CDR1 is LGHNA and CDR2 is YSLEER in the germline V gene. V shed 0 bases and J shed 3 bases, with 12 bases lying between them. The chain's CDR3 is CASSQDFKGVNQPQHF. The DNA for the CDR3 is TGCGCCAGCAGCCAAGATTTTAAAGGGGTCAATCAGCCCCAGCATTTT.

The rearrangement uses TRBV6-1 and TRBJ2-7, with D hard to call. Trimming left V 6 bases short and J 0 bases short, with 15 bases between. Germline assignment: CDR1 MNHNS and CDR2 SASEGT. This CDR3 has 15 amino acids. The CDR3 bases are TGTGCCAGCAGAGCATGGACGGACCTCTCCTACGAGCAGTACTTC. Translated, it gives CASRAWTDLSYEQYF.

This clone was picked up a small number of times. The chain combines TRBV6-6 with TRBJ2-7; 7 bases are shared with TRBD2. Germline CDR1 is MNHNY and CDR2 is SVGAGI (reference sequence). The V and J ends lost 0 bases and 3 bases, in that order; junction bases with no gene match: 5. This CDR3 is built from 15 residues. CDR3 amino acids: CASSYSPPGGYEQYF. In nucleotides, the CDR3 is TGTGCCAGCAGTTACTCCCCCCCGGGGGGCTACGAGCAGTACTTC.

This clone was detected a few times. The V call is TRBV19, the J call TRBJ2-3, with D tentatively TRBD2 (6 bases). This CDR3 comprises 16 residues. The ends were cut back, 3 bases at V and 2 bases at J, with 15 bases in the middle. CDR1 LNHDA and CDR2 SQIVND come from the germline V gene (reference sequence). The chain's CDR3 is CASSISEGPITDTQYF. CDR3 DNA: TGTGCCAGTAGTATCTCGGAGGGGCCAATCACAGATACGCAGTATTTT. Full variable domain (outside the CDR3, taken from reference TRBV19 and TRBJ2-3): DGGITQSPKYLFRKEGQNVTLSCEQNLNHDAMYWYRQDPGQGLRLIYYSQIVNDFQKGDIAEGYSVSREKKESFPLTVTSAQKNPTAFYLCASSISEGPITDTQYFGPGTRLTVL.

V gene TRBV11-3 combines with J gene TRBJ2-1, with D tentatively TRBD2 (6 bases). V lost 2 bases to trimming and J lost 1 base, with 12 bases between them. CDR3 size: 16 residues. Germline values: CDR1 SGHNT, CDR2 YENEEA. CDR3 loop: CASSLTGEVSYNEQFF. The CDR3 nucleotides read TGTGCCAGCAGCTTAACTGGGGAGGTTTCCTACAATGAGCAGTTCTTC.

This chain uses TRBV30 with TRBJ1-6; maybe TRBD1 (6 bases). V lost 2 bases to trimming and J lost 8 bases, with 16 bases between them. This CDR3 is 15 amino acids long. The germline gives CDR1 GTSNPN, CDR2 SVGIG (reference sequence). CDR3 sequence (DNA): TGTGCCTGGAGTCCCTGGCCGGAGGGGGATTCACCCCTCCACTTT. Translating gives CAWSPWPEGDSPLHF.